This passage covers 21 T cell receptor beta chains from one sample sequenced in a study of low-dose radiotherapy and immunotherapy resistance in tumors. Gene-specific TRAV and TRBV primers were used for first-strand cDNA, covering alpha and beta chains. TCRs were amplified for approximately 21 PCR cycles with a constant-region primer and V-primer adapter. TCRdb called the reads again in MiXCR, with one record for every CDR3 protein. The sample has 7,100 or so distinct CDR3 sequences; approximately 53% are singletons. The receptors shown here come from a human donor with advanced metastatic prostate, ovarian, gallbladder or colorectal cancer (not recorded which). This table probably holds off-target reads from a library built for another chain.

CDR3 region: CASSFQDYGYTF. As DNA, the CDR3 is TGTGCCAGCAGTTTCCAGGACTATGGCTACACCTTC. This sequence joins TRBV12-3 or TRBV12-4 and TRBJ1-2; unclear D gene. The V gene lost 3 bases and the J gene lost 3 bases, with 5 bases spanning the gap. The CDR3 is 12 residues long.

The chain has TRBV4-2 and TRBJ2-5; D gene ambiguous. Germline CDR1 reads LGHNA; CDR2 reads YNFKEQ. The CDR3 is made up of 13 amino acids. Trimming left V 0 bases short and J 5 bases short, with 7 bases between. In nucleotides, the CDR3 is TGTGCCAGCAGCCAAGATGTGGGGGAGACCCAGTACTTC. It is translated as CASSQDVGETQYF.

This clonotype was recorded a few times. The chain carries TRBV4-1 and TRBJ2-5; 13 bases are shared with TRBD2. Germline trimming cut 0 bases from V and 5 bases from J; bases unmatched to any gene: 15. Germline V gene lookup returns CDR1 MGHRA and CDR2 YSYEKL. The CDR3 loop spans 20 amino acids. The CDR3 DNA reads TGCGCCAGCAGCCAAGATTCAATACTAGCGGGGGGGCCTGGTCTGGAGACCCAGTACTTC. Protein product: CASSQDSILAGGPGLETQYF.

V is TRBV20-1 and J is TRBJ1-5; a possible D gene is TRBD1 (5 bases). Germline loops: CDR1 DFQATT, CDR2 SNEGSKA (reference sequence). The CDR3 is 12 amino acids. Trimming removed 3 bases from V and 2 bases from J, with 5 bases in between. The chain's CDR3 is CSASRGNQPQHF. The CDR3 DNA is TGCAGTGCTAGCAGGGGCAATCAGCCCCAGCATTTT.

The rearrangement joins TRBV4-2 to TRBJ2-1; 10 nucleotides agree with TRBD2. The V gene end was trimmed by 1 base and the J gene end by 4 bases; junction bases not matched to a gene: 7. The CDR3 spans 17 residues. Per the germline V gene, CDR1 is LGHNA and CDR2 is YNFKEQ. CDR3 nucleotides: TGTGCCAGCAGCCAAGTCCATAGCGGGGGGCTTTACAATGAGCAGTTCTTC. Protein: CASSQVHSGGLYNEQFF.

The J gene is TRBJ1-4, the V gene TRBV28; D uncertain. Germline CDR1 reads MDHEN; CDR2 reads SYDVKM. V was trimmed by 3 bases and J by 2 bases, leaving 10 bases between them. The length of the CDR3 is 15 residues. CDR3 residues: CASSFAGKTNEKLFF. For the CDR3, the DNA is TGTGCCAGCAGTTTTGCGGGGAAGACTAATGAAAAACTGTTTTTT.

CDR3: CSAVAGGGQPQHF. The CDR3 DNA reads TGCAGTGCCGTCGCGGGGGGAGGACAGCCCCAGCATTTT. The V and J genes are TRBV20-1 and TRBJ1-5; D possibly corresponds to TRBD1 (5 bases). In germline, CDR1 is DFQATT, CDR2 SNEGSKA (reference sequence). The CDR3 sequence is 13 residues long. V dropped 6 bases and J dropped 7 bases, with 16 bases sitting between them.

The CDR3 DNA reads TGTGCCAGCAGCCCCCAGCCAAGACAGGGACTAAACACCGGGGAGCTGTTTTTT. Translating it yields CASSPQPRQGLNTGELFF. This chain uses TRBV5-5 with TRBJ2-2, with D possibly being TRBD1 or TRBD2 (7 bases each). Germline V CDR1 and CDR2: SGHKS, YYEKEE (reference sequence). The CDR3 extends over 18 amino acids. V shed 4 bases and J shed 2 bases, with 21 bases lying between them.

The CDR3 is CASSFSTDTQYF. The CDR3 DNA reads TGTGCCAGCAGCTTTAGCACAGATACGCAGTATTTT. The chain is built from TRBV11-2 and TRBJ2-3, with D unresolved. The V and J ends lost 3 bases and 0 bases respectively, with 1 base between them. The CDR3 is 12 residues long. Germline V gene data show CDR1 as SGHAT and CDR2 as FQNNGV.

This clonotype showed up just a few times. J is TRBJ2-1 and V is TRBV7-2, with TRBD2 as a possible D gene (5 bases). Germline V gene lookup returns CDR1 SGHTA and CDR2 FQGNSA. V was shortened by 3 bases and J by 0 bases, with 12 bases between the two germline ends. The CDR3 runs to 16 residues. The CDR3 bases are TGTGCCAGCAGCTTGGGGAGCGCCGTCTCCTACAATGAGCAGTTCTTC. Residues: CASSLGSAVSYNEQFF.

The chain uses TRBV3-1 and TRBJ1-1, with D uncertain. V was cut by 0 bases and J by 9 bases, with 11 bases left in between. Germline CDR1 reads LGHDT; CDR2 reads YNNKEL (reference sequence). The CDR3 is made up of 13 amino acids. CDR3 region: CASSQDARGQAFF. In nucleotides, the CDR3 is TGTGCCAGCAGCCAAGATGCAAGAGGCCAAGCTTTCTTT.

This chain uses TRBV7-9 with TRBJ2-3, with 10 nucleotides matching TRBD2. The germline CDR1 and CDR2 sequences are SEHNR and FQNEAQ (reference sequence). The CDR3 sequence is 18 residues long. Unmatched junction bases numbered 13, after V lost 0 bases and J lost 7 bases. The CDR3 nucleotides are TGTGCCAGCAGCTTAGCGGGAGCGGGGGGGCGCCAAGCGAATACGCAGTATTTT. The encoded protein is CASSLAGAGGRQANTQYF.

This clonotype occurred once. V is TRBV11-2 and J is TRBJ1-2, with D uncertain. Germline V gene lookup returns CDR1 SGHAT and CDR2 FQNNGV. This CDR3 spans 14 amino acids. V lost 4 bases to trimming and J lost 8 bases, with 17 bases between them. CDR3 in amino acids: CASSSHPRTWGYTF. CDR3 nucleotides: TGTGCCAGCAGCTCCCACCCCAGGACGTGGGGCTACACCTTC.

This clonotype was observed a handful of times. V is TRBV5-4 and J is TRBJ2-2; D uncertain. Germline V gene data show CDR1 as SGHNT and CDR2 as YYREEE (reference sequence). The V end was cut by 0 bases, the J end by 5 bases, with 8 bases between. The CDR3 contains 14 residues. Here the CDR3 reads CASSLAFRTGELFF. The CDR3 region has the DNA TGTGCCAGCAGCTTGGCCTTCCGTACCGGGGAGCTGTTTTTT.

This chain joins TRBV5-1 and TRBJ1-5; 10 bases line up with TRBD1. This CDR3 contains 16 residues. Germline V gene data show CDR1 as SGHRS and CDR2 as YFSETQ. The J segment lost 5 bases and the V segment lost 4 bases, leaving 9 bases of the junction unmatched. The CDR3 sequence is CASSPGTGVGDQPQHF. CDR3 sequence (DNA): TGCGCCAGCAGCCCGGGGACAGGGGTGGGGGATCAGCCCCAGCATTTT.

The chain couples TRBV5-1 to TRBJ1-1; maybe TRBD1 (6 bases). Germline V gives CDR1 SGHRS, CDR2 YFSETQ. This CDR3 is 15 amino acids long. V lost 2 bases to trimming and J lost 1 base, with 12 bases between them. CDR3: CASSLGGTENTEAFF. The CDR3 nucleotides are TGCGCCAGCAGCTTAGGGGGGACGGAGAACACTGAAGCTTTCTTT.

The chain couples TRBV20-1 to TRBJ1-4, with D perhaps TRBD1 (5 bases). Germline loops: CDR1 DFQATT, CDR2 SNEGSKA (reference sequence). Trimming stripped 3 bases from V and 7 bases from J, with 18 bases between. The CDR3 runs 15 residues. The CDR3 sequence is CSASWQEIRGEKLFF. The CDR3 region has the DNA TGCAGTGCTAGTTGGCAGGAGATTAGGGGTGAAAAACTGTTTTTT.

This clonotype has a handful of counts. V is TRBV6-1 and J is TRBJ2-1; TRBD2 matches 15 bases. This CDR3 comprises 18 residues. The trim removed 5 bases at V and 4 bases at J, leaving 9 bases unmatched. From germline, CDR1 is MNHNS and CDR2 SASEGT. Here the CDR3 reads CASSLGLAGGPQYNEQFF. The DNA of the CDR3 is TGTGCCAGCAGTTTGGGACTAGCGGGAGGTCCACAGTACAATGAGCAGTTCTTC.

The count of this clonotype is one. The V gene is TRBV2, the J gene TRBJ2-3; 10 positions match TRBD1. This CDR3 region has 16 residues. CDR1 is SNHLY and CDR2 is FYNNEI in the germline V gene. The junction had 10 bases not matched to a gene; V was cut back by 6 bases and J by 4 bases. DNA of the CDR3: TGTGCCAGCAGAAGGTCGGGGACAGGGGTGTCAGATACGCAGTATTTT. It is translated as CASRRSGTGVSDTQYF.

The genes are TRBV5-5 and TRBJ2-7; D gene unclear. The germline V gene encodes CDR1 SGHKS and CDR2 YYEKEE (reference sequence). The CDR3 runs to 14 residues. Trimming took 0 bases from V and 6 from J, leaving 13 bases between them. In DNA form, the CDR3 reads TGTGCCAGCAGCTTGGCCCAGGTGGTTTTCGAGCAGTACTTC. This gives the protein CASSLAQVVFEQYF.

This clonotype came up once. The rearrangement joins TRBV20-1 to TRBJ1-5, with D possibly TRBD1 on 6 matching bases. Germline V CDR1 and CDR2: DFQATT, SNEGSKA (reference sequence). This CDR3 is built from 14 residues. V was cut by 4 bases and J by 3 bases, with 13 bases left in between. This CDR3 reads CSAMAGTPNQPQHF. CDR3 coding DNA: TGCAGTGCTATGGCCGGGACACCCAATCAGCCCCAGCATTTT.